Each of the 10 T cell receptor beta chains below was sequenced from the same sample in a study of T cells in Graves' hyperthyroidism and ophthalmopathy. It was RNA transcripts that yielded the amplified TCR beta CDR3 regions. In the first-round RT-PCR of the TCR CDR3, the HTBI primer set was used. Each CDR3 protein is one row after TCRdb ran MiXCR on the multiplex PCR reads. The sample comprises about 300,000 distinct CDR3 sequences, about 25% of which are singletons, and about 30% rests with the top ten. The specimen was blood. Receptors originate from a man aged 40-49 years with Graves' hyperthyroidism that later progressed to Graves' ophthalmopathy.

This clonotype was counted ten times or more. This chain joins TRBV2 and TRBJ2-7; D is ambiguous. There are 12 residues in the CDR3. V lost 7 bases, J lost 6 bases, and 13 bases lay in between. Germline V gene data show CDR1 as SNHLY and CDR2 as FYNNEI. CDR3 in DNA: TGTGCCAGCACCGATGACAATTCCGAGCAGTACTTC. Translated: CASTDDNSEQYF.

There are many counts of this clonotype. V gene TRBV24-1 combines with J gene TRBJ2-7; 7 bases align to TRBD2. The CDR3 sequence is 14 residues long. The ends lost 5 bases at V and 2 bases at J; junction bases unmatched: 5. Germline assignment: CDR1 KGHDR and CDR2 SFDVKD. The CDR3 nucleotides are TGTGCCACCAGTGCGGGAGGTAAGACCTACGAGCAGTACTTC. Translating it yields CATSAGGKTYEQYF.

This clonotype was detected ten times or more. The chain employs TRBV15 and TRBJ1-1; a possible D gene is TRBD1 (5 bases). The CDR3 has 17 residues. Per germline, CDR1 LNHNV and CDR2 YYDKDF (reference sequence). Trimming stripped 1 base from V and 3 bases from J, with 18 bases between. Written as DNA, the CDR3 is TGTGCCACCAGCAGAGGGAGGGGCGCAGGGCAGGACACTGAAGCTTTCTTT. Its protein product is CATSRGRGAGQDTEAFF.

The chain carries TRBV20-1 and TRBJ1-5; a weak D match, TRBD1 (5 bases). The CDR3 runs 15 residues. Trimming took 1 base from V and 6 from J, leaving 16 bases between them. Germline lookup yields CDR1 DFQATT and CDR2 SNEGSKA (reference sequence). The CDR3 sequence: CSARGGEAGSQPQHF. CDR3 coding DNA: TGCAGTGCTAGAGGCGGGGAGGCAGGGAGTCAGCCCCAGCATTTT.

This clonotype was seen at least ten times. The rearrangement joins TRBV20-1 to TRBJ2-2; the match to TRBD2 covers 11 bases. Per germline, CDR1 DFQATT and CDR2 SNEGSKA (reference sequence). Trimming at V came to 1 base and at J to 4 bases, leaving 14 bases not matched to a gene. This CDR3 spans 19 amino acids. In nucleotides, the CDR3 is TGCAGTGCTAGAGGGTTAGGGGTGGGACTAGCGGAGACCACCGGGGAGCTGTTTTTT. Translated: CSARGLGVGLAETTGELFF.

In this sample, this clonotype turned up many times. The chain joins TRBV29-1 to TRBJ2-7; TRBD2 agrees at 10 bases. The CDR3 is made up of 14 amino acids. Germline CDR1 reads SQVTM; CDR2 reads ANQGSEA. The J segment lost 7 bases and the V segment lost 6 bases, leaving 12 bases of the junction unmatched. The CDR3 DNA sequence: TGCAGCGTGGGGGATCTAGCGGGAGTAGGGGAGCAGTACTTC. This translates into CSVGDLAGVGEQYF.

This clonotype was recorded at least ten times. The V call is TRBV29-1, the J call TRBJ2-7; the match to TRBD2 covers 7 bases. This CDR3 comprises 12 residues. Trimming took 3 bases from V and 3 from J; bases not matched to a gene: 2. Germline-derived CDR1 and CDR2 are SQVTM and ANQGSEA. The CDR3 DNA sequence: TGCAGCGTTGAGGGAGGGTTCTACGAGCAGTACTTC. Amino acids: CSVEGGFYEQYF.

This clonotype has a count of ten or more. This chain links TRBV4-1 with TRBJ1-2; D is unclear. Between the trimmed V and J ends, which lost 0 bases and 0 bases, there was a span of 11 bases. This CDR3 contains 16 residues. CDR1 and CDR2 (germline): MGHRA, YSYEKL. CDR3 in DNA: TGCGCCAGCAGCCAAGAGAGGGCGCAGGCTAACTATGGCTACACCTTC. It encodes CASSQERAQANYGYTF.

This clonotype occurred many times. This chain connects TRBV28 to TRBJ2-5, with D perhaps being TRBD1 or TRBD2 (6 bases each). Germline CDR1 and CDR2: MDHEN and SYDVKM. This CDR3 has 17 residues. Trimming shortened V by 5 bases and J by 1 base, and 20 bases separated the two germline ends. The CDR3 sequence: CASSLGEAGGSQETQYF. The CDR3 DNA is TGTGCCAGCAGTCTAGGGGAGGCCGGGGGCTCCCAAGAGACCCAGTACTTC.

The rearrangement uses TRBV11-2 and TRBJ2-7; TRBD2 matches at 8 bases. Germline values: CDR1 SGHAT, CDR2 FQNNGV. This CDR3 spans 17 amino acids. V shed 2 bases and J 5 bases; nucleotides not matched to a gene: 14. Here the CDR3 reads CASSLTRTSWGPHEQYF. The DNA of the CDR3 is TGTGCCAGCAGCTTAACAAGGACTAGCTGGGGGCCCCACGAGCAGTACTTC.